One and the same sample provided the 16 T cell receptor beta chains below, sequenced in a study of blood T cells in healthy people across ages. Using a J-beta primer mix together with a sample-barcoded 5' primer, a second PCR was run for roughly 7 to 11 cycles. TCRdb ran MiXCR on the 5' RACE reads and lists one entry per CDR3 protein. The sample carries around 1.5 million distinct CDR3 sequences, 55% to 75% recorded once. Material: blood. These receptors came from a man between 18 and 35 years old in good health.

The chain combines TRBV6-1 with TRBJ2-2; tentative D call: TRBD2 (5 bases). The CDR3 runs 14 residues. Trimming removed 1 base from V and 4 bases from J, with 7 bases in between. Germline V gene data show CDR1 as MNHNS and CDR2 as SASEGT. As DNA, the CDR3 is TGTGCCAGCAGTGAAGACCGGGGCACCGGGGAGCTGTTTTTT. Protein: CASSEDRGTGELFF.

The chain links TRBV12-5 to TRBJ2-4; D unclear. The DNA matches TRBJ2-7 better at its end, which makes the J call doubtful. The CDR3 runs to 16 residues. Germline V gives CDR1 LGHNT, CDR2 FRNRAP. The CDR3 DNA reads as TGTGCTAGTGGTTTGGTAGGGATAGAGACCTGGGGCGAGCAGTACTTC. This gives the protein CASGLVGIETWGEQYF.

V and J are TRBV27 and TRBJ2-3; TRBD1 matches 8 bases. Germline V gene sequence: CDR1 MNHEY, CDR2 SMNVEV (reference sequence). CDR3 size: 15 residues. J was trimmed by 0 bases and V by 6 bases; bases with no gene match: 5. CDR3 loop: CASRPRQGSTDTQYF. The CDR3 region has the DNA TGTGCCAGCAGGCCAAGACAGGGGAGCACAGATACGCAGTATTTT.

V is TRBV2 and J is TRBJ2-3; TRBD2 is a possible D gene (7 bases). The germline gives CDR1 SNHLY, CDR2 FYNNEI. The CDR3 loop spans 17 amino acids. V gave up 6 bases and J gave up 5 bases, with 24 bases separating them. CDR3 DNA sequence: TGTGCCAGCAGGGGGGCTAGCGGAGGGTCCCTAATAGATACGCAGTATTTT. This codes for CASRGASGGSLIDTQYF.

The V gene is TRBV20-1, the J gene TRBJ2-5; D ambiguous. Germline V gives CDR1 DFQATT, CDR2 SNEGSKA (reference sequence). Trimming stripped 4 bases from V and 4 bases from J, with 13 bases between. CDR3 length: 13 residues. The CDR3, as DNA: TGCAGTGCTACCTCCCCCTCCGTAGAGACCCAGTACTTC. Its protein product is CSATSPSVETQYF.

The V and J genes are TRBV20-1 and TRBJ2-2; D is perhaps TRBD2 (5 bases). CDR1 DFQATT and CDR2 SNEGSKA come from the germline V gene (reference sequence). Trimming removed 7 bases at V and 5 bases at J, with 23 bases between. The CDR3 consists of 16 residues. CDR3 region: CSVSAAQRRGTGELFF. CDR3 nucleotides: TGCAGTGTTTCGGCGGCCCAAAGGCGAGGGACCGGGGAGCTGTTTTTT.

V usage is TRBV14 and J usage is TRBJ2-2; D not resolved. V lost 6 bases and J 6 bases, leaving 11 bases between the germline ends. CDR3 length equals 13 residues. The germline CDR1 and CDR2 sequences are SGHDN and FVKESK. The CDR3 region is CASRGRLAGELFF. CDR3 bases: TGTGCCAGCAGGGGCAGATTGGCCGGGGAGCTGTTTTTT.

The chain joins TRBV29-1 to TRBJ2-7, with 11 bases aligning to TRBD2. CDR3 length equals 12 residues. Germline CDR1 SQVTM, CDR2 ANQGSEA. V shed 6 bases, J shed 5 bases, and the junction held 3 bases outside the gene matches. CDR3 nucleotides: TGCAGCGTCTATAGCGGGGGGGACGAGCAGTACTTC. Its protein is CSVYSGGDEQYF.

CDR3 sequence: CASKFLGRDTDTQYF. The CDR3 DNA reads as TGTGCCAGCAAATTCCTGGGCAGGGACACAGATACGCAGTATTTT. This sequence joins TRBV2 and TRBJ2-3; possible D gene TRBD1, 5 bases. Germline V CDR1 and CDR2: SNHLY, FYNNEI. The length of the CDR3 is 15 residues. The V end lost 7 bases, the J end lost 2 bases, and 16 bases lay between the germline ends.

The chain has TRBV10-3 and TRBJ2-2; D gene ambiguous. This CDR3 region has 12 residues. V was clipped by 10 bases and J by 6 bases, with 12 bases between them. The germline gives CDR1 ENHRY, CDR2 SYGVKD. The CDR3 DNA reads as TGTGCCACCCAAAAGGAGTCCGGGGAGCTGTTTTTT. This codes for CATQKESGELFF.

The rearrangement joins TRBV20-1 to TRBJ1-5; no clear D gene. Trimming stripped 6 bases from V and 5 bases from J, with 11 bases between. CDR3 size: 12 residues. From germline, CDR1 is DFQATT and CDR2 SNEGSKA (reference sequence). The chain's CDR3 is CSARDSYQPQHF. The CDR3 DNA is TGCAGTGCGCGGGATTCCTATCAGCCCCAGCATTTT.

This chain's CDR3 is CASSNGPQNEKLFF. The CDR3 coding sequence is TGTGCCAGCAGCAACGGCCCTCAAAATGAAAAACTGTTTTTT. This chain uses TRBV7-9 with TRBJ1-4; D unclear. V gave up 5 bases and J gave up 5 bases, with 12 bases separating them. This CDR3 has 14 amino acids. Per germline, CDR1 SEHNR and CDR2 FQNEAQ (reference sequence).

The genes are TRBV27 and TRBJ2-7; the D gene is possibly TRBD1 (6 bases). The germline CDR1 and CDR2 sequences are MNHEY and SMNVEV (reference sequence). The CDR3 spans 14 residues. Trimming took off 8 bases at V and 3 bases at J, with 17 bases between the two ends. CDR3 sequence: CASSLQGRHYEQYF. CDR3 coding DNA: TGTGCCAGCTCCTTACAGGGACGGCACTACGAGCAGTACTTC.

The chain joins TRBV6-5 to TRBJ1-2; no firm D call. The CDR3 extends over 14 amino acids. V shed 2 bases and J shed 3 bases, with 10 bases lying between them. Germline V lookup: CDR1 MNHEY, CDR2 SVGAGI. This CDR3 is CASSYSYPDYGYTF. The CDR3 DNA follows: TGTGCCAGCAGTTACAGTTACCCGGACTATGGCTACACCTTC.

In this sample, this clonotype turned up once. The chain has TRBV7-9 and TRBJ2-1; TRBD1 matches at 12 bases. This CDR3 has 15 amino acids. V was clipped by 5 bases and J by 10 bases; unmatched bases: 9. Germline V gene data show CDR1 as SEHNR and CDR2 as FQNEAQ (reference sequence). The CDR3 DNA is TGTGCCAGCAGCGGGGGACAGGGGGCGCTTGGCGAGCAGTTCTTC. Amino acids: CASSGGQGALGEQFF.

This clonotype was counted only a few times. The rearrangement links TRBV7-2 to TRBJ2-3; 11 positions match TRBD2. CDR3 length equals 15 residues. V shed 9 bases, J shed 2 bases, and the junction held 7 bases outside the gene matches. Germline CDR1 reads SGHTA; CDR2 reads FQGNSA. This CDR3 reads CASTGTSGPTDTQYF. CDR3 DNA sequence: TGTGCCAGTACCGGGACTAGCGGACCCACAGATACGCAGTATTTT.